These 14 T cell receptor beta chains came from one sample sequenced in a study of Tregs in tolerant kidney transplant recipients. Libraries were prepared by immunoSEQ multiplex PCR; TCRdb keeps only in-frame clonotypes and omits some of them. This sample has roughly 70,000 clones, with around 84% found just once. The sequenced sample consisted of CD4+ T cells from blood. The source is a human donor in good health.

The chain is built from TRBV5-1 and TRBJ2-5, with D possibly being TRBD1 (5 bases). Per the germline V gene, CDR1 is SGHRS and CDR2 is YFSETQ. The CDR3 has 15 amino acids. The V end was cut by 6 bases, the J end by 2 bases, with 17 bases between. CDR3 DNA: TGCGCCAGCAACGCCACCCGGCGGACACAAGAGACCCAGTACTTC. This translates into CASNATRRTQETQYF.

V usage is TRBV7-9 and J usage is TRBJ2-1, with TRBD2 as a possible D gene (6 bases). The CDR3 spans 15 residues. CDR1 is SEHNR and CDR2 is FQNEAQ in the germline V gene (reference sequence). Trimming cost V 1 base and J 3 bases, with 10 bases left between them. The CDR3, as DNA: TGTGCCAGCAGCTTAGACGGGAGAAGCTACAATGAGCAGTTCTTC. Its translation is CASSLDGRSYNEQFF. Full variable domain (remainder filled in from reference TRBV7-9 and TRBJ2-1): DTGVSQNPRHKITKRGQNVTFRCDPISEHNRLYWYRQTLGQGPEFLTYFQNEAQLEKSRLLSDRFSAERPKGSFSTLEIQRTEQGDSAMYLCASSLDGRSYNEQFFGPGTRLTVL.

The V and J genes are TRBV6-5 and TRBJ1-3; D uncertain. Trimming removed 8 bases from V and 2 bases from J, with 13 bases in between. This CDR3 comprises 14 residues. The germline V gene encodes CDR1 MNHEY and CDR2 SVGAGI. In DNA, the CDR3 is TGTGCCAGCGGCTACAGCAGACCTGGAAACACCATATATTTT. Protein sequence: CASGYSRPGNTIYF.

CDR3 bases: TGTGCCAGCAGCCCCCCCCTGCGTGGGGAGACCCAGTACTTC. It translates to CASSPPLRGETQYF. The chain combines TRBV13 with TRBJ2-5; D unresolved. This CDR3 is built from 14 residues. Between the trimmed V and J ends, which lost 5 bases and 5 bases, there was a span of 15 bases. Germline CDR1 PRHDT, CDR2 FYEKMQ (reference sequence).

The chain combines TRBV5-1 with TRBJ2-1; D unresolved. Deletions cut 5 bases from V and 2 bases from J, with 17 bases between. Germline values: CDR1 SGHRS, CDR2 YFSETQ. The CDR3 totals 16 residues. CDR3 sequence (DNA): TGCGCCAGCAGGTCGTTCCTTCGATACCCCTACAATGAGCAGTTCTTC. Protein sequence: CASRSFLRYPYNEQFF.

The chain has TRBV7-9 and TRBJ1-6, with unresolved D. The V gene lost 1 base and the J gene lost 7 bases, with 5 bases spanning the gap. Germline assignment: CDR1 SEHNR and CDR2 FQNEAQ (reference sequence). CDR3 size: 13 residues. The CDR3 spells CASSLVGNSPLHF. The CDR3, as DNA: TGTGCCAGCAGCTTAGTAGGGAATTCACCCCTCCACTTT.

V is TRBV6-6 and J is TRBJ1-1; TRBD1 matches 8 bases. CDR3 length: 15 amino acids. The V segment lost 6 bases and the J segment 1 base; nucleotides outside the gene matches: 7. Germline CDR1 MNHNY, CDR2 SVGAGI (reference sequence). The DNA of the CDR3 is TGTGCCAGCAGACCCCAGGGGGCTGGGAACACTGAAGCTTTCTTT. Protein sequence: CASRPQGAGNTEAFF.

CDR3 nucleotides: TGTGCCAGCAGCGTAGATGTGGGGGTAGCTAACTATGGCTACACCTTC. Amino acid sequence: CASSVDVGVANYGYTF. The chain uses TRBV9 and TRBJ1-2; possible D gene TRBD1, 5 bases. The V and J ends lost 0 bases and 0 bases respectively, with 12 bases between them. The CDR3 runs 16 residues. Germline V gives CDR1 SGDLS, CDR2 YYNGEE.

V and J are TRBV18 and TRBJ1-6; D gene ambiguous. This CDR3 is built from 14 residues. The ends were cut back, 4 bases at V and 9 bases at J, with 13 bases in the middle. Germline V gene sequence: CDR1 KGHSH, CDR2 LQKENI. The CDR3 sequence is CASSLGNRASPLHF. Written as DNA, the CDR3 is TGTGCCAGCTCACTAGGGAATAGGGCTTCACCCCTCCACTTT.

The CDR3 DNA follows: TGTGCCAGCAGCTTAGCGGGTCCCGCTCGCGGGCGATACTACGAGCAGTACTTC. This encodes CASSLAGPARGRYYEQYF. The rearrangement joins TRBV7-2 to TRBJ2-7; a possible D gene is TRBD2 (5 bases). The germline V gene has CDR1 SGHTA and CDR2 FQGNSA. V was shortened by 0 bases and J by 3 bases, with 21 bases between the two germline ends. CDR3 size: 18 residues.

The gene calls are TRBV4-1 and TRBJ1-2; 7 bases line up with TRBD1. CDR1 MGHRA and CDR2 YSYEKL come from the germline V gene. V gave up 0 bases and J gave up 5 bases; unmatched junction bases: 9. The CDR3 is 16 residues long. This CDR3 is CASSQDMRQGYYGYTF. For the CDR3, the DNA is TGCGCCAGCAGCCAAGATATGAGACAGGGATATTATGGCTACACCTTC.

The chain carries TRBV11-2 and TRBJ1-2; maybe TRBD1 (5 bases). V was trimmed by 5 bases and J by 2 bases, leaving 9 bases between them. This CDR3 has 13 amino acids. CDR1 and CDR2 (germline): SGHAT, FQNNGV. CDR3 bases: TGTGCCAGCAGCCCTGACAGAAACTATGGCTACACCTTC. Residues: CASSPDRNYGYTF.

The sample holds one count of this clone. The chain is built from TRBV7-2 and TRBJ2-5; D possibly matches TRBD1 or TRBD2 (7 bases each). This CDR3 is built from 15 residues. Germline-derived CDR1 and CDR2 are SGHTA and FQGNSA. The V gene lost 5 bases and the J gene lost 2 bases, with 15 bases spanning the gap. Written as DNA, the CDR3 is TGTGCCAGCAGCCCCCAGGGGGGGGCTCAAGAGACCCAGTACTTC. Protein product: CASSPQGGAQETQYF.

The count of this clone is one. The chain carries TRBV10-3 and TRBJ1-5; D not resolved. V was clipped by 8 bases and J by 4 bases, with 15 bases between them. The V gene's germline CDR1 is ENHRY and CDR2 SYGVKD. The CDR3 has 14 amino acids. The CDR3 sequence: CAIGKQGPNQPQHF. The CDR3 nucleotides are TGTGCCATCGGAAAACAAGGGCCAAATCAGCCCCAGCATTTT.